This entry lists 22 T cell receptor beta chains sequenced from one sample in a study of cytomegalovirus exposure and HLA in healthy donors. It was with 60 Vbeta and 13 Jbeta primers that the PCR ran. Sequencing was performed with immunoSEQ multiplex PCR; in TCRdb, only in-frame clones are kept and a portion is missing. This sample has roughly 89,000 clones, with about 75% found just once. Sequenced sample: PBMCs. The source is a man aged 25 to 40 in good health and CMV-seropositive.

This chain uses TRBV7-9 with TRBJ1-2; a weak D match, TRBD1 (6 bases). The length of the CDR3 is 14 residues. Looked up from germline, CDR1 is SEHNR and CDR2 is FQNEAQ (reference sequence). Deletions cut 5 bases from V and 4 bases from J, with 14 bases between. The chain's CDR3 is CASSPGDRGYGYTF. In DNA, the CDR3 is TGTGCCAGCAGCCCAGGGGACCGTGGCTATGGCTACACCTTC.

The genes are TRBV5-1 and TRBJ1-3, with 9 bases matching TRBD1. J was trimmed by 4 bases and V by 0 bases; bases with no gene match: 5. The germline CDR1 and CDR2 sequences are SGHRS and YFSETQ. The CDR3 covers 16 residues. The CDR3 DNA is TGCGCCAGCAGCTTGGGAGGACAGGGGACCGGAAACACCATATATTTT. It codes for CASSLGGQGTGNTIYF.

This chain connects TRBV20-1 to TRBJ2-7, with 7 nucleotides matching TRBD1. Germline assignment: CDR1 DFQATT and CDR2 SNEGSKA (reference sequence). The junction had 3 bases not matched to a gene; V was cut back by 6 bases and J by 4 bases. This CDR3 comprises 11 residues. CDR3 loop: CSAPRGYEQYF. The CDR3 DNA follows: TGCAGTGCCCCCAGGGGGTACGAGCAGTACTTC.

With regard to this clone: This sample also contains other DNA sequences that code for the same CDR3. The chain couples TRBV28 to TRBJ1-5; 7 nucleotides align to TRBD1. V was clipped by 5 bases and J by 4 bases; unmatched bases: 14. From germline, CDR1 is MDHEN and CDR2 SYDVKM. This CDR3 has 17 amino acids. CDR3 nucleotides: TGTGCCAGCAGTCGTCCCCGGGACAGAGATGTGAATCAGCCCCAGCATTTT. Its translation: CASSRPRDRDVNQPQHF.

In its sample, this clone was seen a few times. The V call is TRBV6-5, the J call TRBJ1-2; 9 bases agree with TRBD1. Looked up from germline, CDR1 is MNHEY and CDR2 is SVGAGI. V lost 9 bases to trimming and J lost 6 bases; unmatched junction nucleotides: 14. This CDR3 has 15 residues. CDR3 sequence (DNA): TGTGCCAGTCATAGGACAGGGGAGGCCTGGCATGGCTACACCTTC. This codes for CASHRTGEAWHGYTF.

V is TRBV9 and J is TRBJ1-6, with TRBD1 matching over 7 bases. The CDR3 is made up of 17 amino acids. The V gene end was trimmed by 3 bases and the J gene end by 5 bases; junction bases not matched to a gene: 11. Germline values: CDR1 SGDLS, CDR2 YYNGEE. The CDR3 loop reads CASSANLWGQNNSPLHF. CDR3 DNA sequence: TGTGCCAGCAGCGCCAACTTGTGGGGACAGAATAATTCACCCCTCCACTTT. The full variable domain, rest sourced from reference TRBV9 and TRBJ1-6, is DSGVTQTPKHLITATGQRVTLRCSPRSGDLSVYWYQQSLDQGLQFLIQYYNGEERAKGNILERFSAQQFPDLHSELNLSSLELGDSALYFCASSANLWGQNNSPLHFGNGTRLTVT.

The chain combines TRBV5-1 with TRBJ1-4; D may be TRBD1 (5 bases). Looked up from germline, CDR1 is SGHRS and CDR2 is YFSETQ. The CDR3 length is 16 residues. With 4 bases removed from V and 5 bases from J, the gap between germline ends came to 18 bases. DNA for the CDR3: TGCGCCAGCAGCCGGGACGGGGGTCAGGTGAATGAAAAACTGTTTTTT. Protein sequence: CASSRDGGQVNEKLFF.

This chain connects TRBV30 to TRBJ1-2; D is unresolved. Trimming pared 2 bases from V and 8 bases from J, leaving 18 bases between. This CDR3 has 14 residues. Germline values: CDR1 GTSNPN, CDR2 SVGIG (reference sequence). The DNA for the CDR3 is TGTGCCTGGAGTTTTTCTATCGGGATCGACGGCTACACCTTC. Its translation: CAWSFSIGIDGYTF.

This chain joins TRBV2 and TRBJ1-6; TRBD1 aligns across 8 bases. This CDR3 is built from 16 residues. Trimming cost V 1 base and J 9 bases; bases outside gene matches: 8. Germline CDR1 is SNHLY and CDR2 is FYNNEI. For the CDR3, the DNA is TGTGCCAGCAGTGAAGGCTCGGACAGGGTCGGTTCACCCCTCCACTTT. The encoded protein is CASSEGSDRVGSPLHF.

The chain carries TRBV7-9 and TRBJ1-4; possibly TRBD1 for D (5 bases). V was pared by 10 bases and J by 5 bases, with 14 bases between. The CDR3 loop spans 13 amino acids. Per the germline V gene, CDR1 is SEHNR and CDR2 is FQNEAQ (reference sequence). CDR3 sequence (DNA): TGTGCCAAGCTTGGCAGGGTGAATGAAAAACTGTTTTTT. Translating it yields CAKLGRVNEKLFF.

The count of this clone is one. V usage is TRBV19 and J usage is TRBJ2-7; 8 nucleotides agree with TRBD1. The germline CDR1 and CDR2 sequences are LNHDA and SQIVND (reference sequence). Losses at the gene ends were 6 bases for V and 3 bases for J; bases not matched to a gene: 10. This CDR3 region has 15 residues. The CDR3, as DNA: TGTGCCAGTAGGTATCAGGGACAGGCCAACTACGAGCAGTACTTC. This gives the protein CASRYQGQANYEQYF. Drawing the rest from reference TRBV19 and TRBJ2-7, the complete variable domain is DGGITQSPKYLFRKEGQNVTLSCEQNLNHDAMYWYRQDPGQGLRLIYYSQIVNDFQKGDIAEGYSVSREKKESFPLTVTSAQKNPTAFYLCASRYQGQANYEQYFGPGTRLTVT.

The chain employs TRBV14 and TRBJ1-4; D possibly corresponds to TRBD1 (5 bases). The germline V and J ends were trimmed by 2 bases and 7 bases, with 17 bases remaining between them. In germline, CDR1 is SGHDN, CDR2 FVKESK. CDR3 length equals 16 residues. CDR3 DNA: TGTGCCAGCAGCCAACAGAGGACACGGAGTGGTGAAAAACTGTTTTTT. It translates to CASSQQRTRSGEKLFF.

The rearrangement uses TRBV7-9 and TRBJ2-7, with D possibly matching TRBD1 (5 bases). The germline V gene encodes CDR1 SEHNR and CDR2 FQNEAQ (reference sequence). This CDR3 is built from 14 residues. V lost 4 bases and J 2 bases, leaving 12 bases between the germline ends. The CDR3 loop reads CASSSEDKAYEQYF. The CDR3 DNA reads TGTGCCAGCAGCTCCGAGGACAAGGCCTACGAGCAGTACTTC.

The J gene is TRBJ2-2, the V gene TRBV11-2; 7 bases agree with TRBD1. The V gene's germline CDR1 is SGHAT and CDR2 FQNNGV. J lost 3 bases, V lost 2 bases, and 3 bases had no gene match. The CDR3 sequence is 15 residues long. Here the CDR3 reads CASSLWQGDTGELFF. The CDR3 DNA reads as TGTGCCAGCAGCTTATGGCAGGGGGACACCGGGGAGCTGTTTTTT.

In the case of this clone: Its ends do not fully match the called genes, so a read error is possible. V is TRBV7-6 and J is TRBJ2-1; TRBD2 matches 8 bases. This CDR3 comprises 14 residues. The germline CDR1 and CDR2 sequences are SGHVS and FNYEAQ. The CDR3 loop is CASSLAGGWDEQFF. The CDR3, as DNA: TGTGCCAGCAGCCTAGCGGGCGGGTGGGATGAGCAGTTCTTC.

V and J are TRBV4-2 and TRBJ2-3, with TRBD2 matching 12 bases. The CDR3 is made up of 16 amino acids. With 3 bases clipped from V and 6 bases from J, the junction kept 7 bases outside the gene matches. The germline V gene has CDR1 LGHNA and CDR2 YNFKEQ. The DNA for the CDR3 is TGTGCCAGCAGCCAGGCACTAGCGGGGGGAGGGGATACGCAGTATTTT. Protein sequence: CASSQALAGGGDTQYF.

This chain links TRBV11-2 with TRBJ2-7, with TRBD1 as a possible D gene (6 bases). V was pared by 6 bases and J by 3 bases, with 18 bases between. The CDR3 length is 15 residues. Germline-derived CDR1 and CDR2 are SGHAT and FQNNGV. The CDR3 here is CASRSRVDRFYEQYF. The DNA for the CDR3 is TGTGCCAGCAGGTCCCGGGTGGACAGATTCTACGAGCAGTACTTC.

The V gene is TRBV5-1, the J gene TRBJ1-1; TRBD1 matches 8 bases. The CDR3 extends over 16 amino acids. The junction had 11 bases not matched to a gene; V was cut back by 5 bases and J by 2 bases. Germline V lookup: CDR1 SGHRS, CDR2 YFSETQ. CDR3 protein: CASRAIYRGDNTEAFF. In DNA, the CDR3 is TGCGCCAGCAGGGCGATCTACAGGGGGGACAACACTGAAGCTTTCTTT.

V is TRBV19 and J is TRBJ2-3; perhaps TRBD2 as D (5 bases). The CDR3 has 14 residues. Germline V CDR1 and CDR2: LNHDA, SQIVND (reference sequence). Trimming pared 10 bases from V and 2 bases from J, leaving 16 bases between. The CDR3 DNA reads as TGTGCCACCACCACCCCGGGGTCCACAGATACGCAGTATTTT. It specifies CATTTPGSTDTQYF. Based on the CDR3 plus reference TRBV19 and TRBJ2-3, the full variable domain is DGGITQSPKYLFRKEGQNVTLSCEQNLNHDAMYWYRQDPGQGLRLIYYSQIVNDFQKGDIAEGYSVSREKKESFPLTVTSAQKNPTAFYLCATTTPGSTDTQYFGPGTRLTVL.

The rearrangement links TRBV6-1 to TRBJ1-4, with TRBD1 as a possible D gene (6 bases). The CDR3 loop spans 16 amino acids. Trimming removed 2 bases at V and 6 bases at J, with 16 bases between. Per the germline V gene, CDR1 is MNHNS and CDR2 is SASEGT. CDR3 coding DNA: TGTGCCAGCAGTGAATTCGGGGGGGGCGCGGATGAAAAACTGTTTTTT. The encoded protein is CASSEFGGGADEKLFF.

This sequence joins TRBV16 and TRBJ2-1; 9 nucleotides match TRBD1. The V segment lost 2 bases and the J segment 8 bases; nucleotides outside the gene matches: 7. This CDR3 is 15 amino acids long. The germline CDR1 and CDR2 sequences are KGHSY and FQNENV. CDR3 DNA sequence: TGTGCCAGCAGCCAACGGACAGGGGCGATTGATGAGCAGTTCTTC. This codes for CASSQRTGAIDEQFF.

This clone was found once. V usage is TRBV29-1 and J usage is TRBJ2-5; a weak D match, TRBD1 (6 bases). The CDR3 totals 13 residues. Germline values: CDR1 SQVTM, CDR2 ANQGSEA. V gave up 7 bases and J gave up 3 bases, with 15 bases separating them. CDR3 DNA: TGCAGCGCCCTCAAGGGACACAAAGAGACCCAGTACTTC. It codes for CSALKGHKETQYF.